This T cell receptor beta chain stems from a study of T cells in Graves' hyperthyroidism and ophthalmopathy. RNA transcripts gave rise to amplified TCR beta CDR3 regions. First-round RT-PCR targeting the TCR CDR3 was performed with the HTBI primer set. TCRdb fed the multiplex PCR reads into MiXCR, producing one record per CDR3 protein. The sample comprises more than 300,000 distinct CDR3 sequences, 18% of which are singletons, and over 35% rests with the top ten. Subjects with ophthalmopathy showed a Clinical Activity Score no lower than 3, a NOSPECS grade no lower than 4, and a duration shorter than 3 months. Investigators excluded patients with uncontrolled infection, other autoimmune disease, pregnancy or lactation. The CDR3 is 15 residues long. Trimming left V 2 bases short and J 5 bases short, with 12 bases between. Germline-derived CDR1 and CDR2 are SNHLY and FYNNEI. This clonotype was seen repeatedly, ten times or more. Its antigen is currently unknown.

General study results and limits: Ophthalmopathy was model-predicted a median about 7.1 months pre-onset.

This clonotype was obtained from a man between 18 and 35 years old with Graves' ophthalmopathy. Sequencing input: blood. The rearrangement links TRBV2 to TRBJ1-4; the D gene is possibly TRBD1 (5 bases). CDR3 in DNA: TGTGCCAGCAGTGAATACCCAGGGACGAATGAAAAACTGTTTTTT. Its protein is CASSEYPGTNEKLFF.